Following are 32 T cell receptor beta chains from one sample sequenced in a study of blood T cell repertoires in COVID-19 (dated by TCRdb to 2018 to 2020). The method behind the library was the immunoSEQ multiplex PCR assay. Entries here come from immuneACCESS through TCRdb and include only in-frame sequences with V and J called. Some clones fail to appear in such tables; in the studies checked, an unresolved V gene covers under half of the shortfall, and the cause of the remainder is unknown. This sample has approximately 240,000 clones in its table, and 70% to 90% of those were observed once. The top ten hold around 2.2% of the sample. Input material: peripheral blood. The receptors were sampled from a woman in her forties who had recovered from COVID-19.

The V and J genes are TRBV5-4 and TRBJ2-3, with TRBD1 matching 7 bases. This CDR3 contains 15 residues. Per germline, CDR1 SGHNT and CDR2 YYREEE (reference sequence). Trimming cost V 4 bases and J 4 bases; bases outside gene matches: 9. CDR3 loop: CASSPRQGNPDTQYF. The CDR3 DNA reads TGTGCCAGCAGCCCGAGACAGGGTAACCCAGATACGCAGTATTTT.

The J gene is TRBJ2-1, the V gene TRBV27; 9 positions agree with TRBD1. Germline lookup yields CDR1 MNHEY and CDR2 SMNVEV (reference sequence). The length of the CDR3 is 15 residues. The V and J ends lost 5 bases and 10 bases, in that order; junction bases with no gene match: 12. DNA of the CDR3: TGTGCCAGCAGTGGGACGGGACAGGGCCCTAGGGAGCAGTTCTTC. Its translation is CASSGTGQGPREQFF.

The chain recombines TRBV13 with TRBJ2-1; D is perhaps TRBD1 (6 bases). The germline V gene has CDR1 PRHDT and CDR2 FYEKMQ (reference sequence). V was clipped by 1 base and J by 6 bases, with 13 bases between them. The CDR3 has 15 amino acids. The CDR3 reads CASSLEGVPPNEQFF. The CDR3 DNA follows: TGTGCCAGCAGCTTAGAGGGGGTCCCGCCCAATGAGCAGTTCTTC. Combining the CDR3 with reference TRBV13 and TRBJ2-1 gives the whole variable domain AAGVIQSPRHLIKEKRETATLKCYPIPRHDTVYWYQQGPGQDPQFLISFYEKMQSDKGSIPDRFSAQQFSDYHSELNMSSLELGDSALYFCASSLEGVPPNEQFFGPGTRLTVL.

The J gene is TRBJ1-3, the V gene TRBV7-9, with D uncertain. V lost 5 bases and J 0 bases, leaving 17 bases between the germline ends. The germline V gene has CDR1 SEHNR and CDR2 FQNEAQ (reference sequence). The length of the CDR3 is 17 residues. The CDR3: CASSPNHDSISGNTIYF. CDR3 DNA sequence: TGTGCCAGCAGCCCCAACCATGACTCCATCTCTGGAAACACCATATATTTT. Combining the CDR3 with reference TRBV7-9 and TRBJ1-3 gives the whole variable domain DTGVSQNPRHKITKRGQNVTFRCDPISEHNRLYWYRQTLGQGPEFLTYFQNEAQLEKSRLLSDRFSAERPKGSFSTLEIQRTEQGDSAMYLCASSPNHDSISGNTIYFGEGSWLTVV.

This clone was counted once. CDR3 in DNA: TGTGCCACCACGACAGGGGCTGATCCAACTAATGAAAAACTGTTTTTT. Translating it yields CATTTGADPTNEKLFF. The chain employs TRBV9 and TRBJ1-4, with 8 positions matching TRBD1. The V gene end was trimmed by 9 bases and the J gene end by 0 bases; junction bases not matched to a gene: 10. This CDR3 spans 16 amino acids. Germline CDR1 reads SGDLS; CDR2 reads YYNGEE.

This clone was recorded only once. The chain uses TRBV3-1 (or the pseudogene TRBV3-2) and TRBJ2-7; D gene uncertain. Germline values: CDR1 LGHDT, CDR2 YNNKEL (reference sequence). V shed 0 bases and J shed 4 bases, with 13 bases lying between them. The CDR3 extends over 15 amino acids. CDR3 residues: CASSQDLRLVYEQYF. The CDR3 DNA reads as TGTGCCAGCAGCCAAGATCTACGGCTAGTTTACGAGCAGTACTTC.

The chain couples TRBV6-2 or TRBV6-3 to TRBJ2-5; D gene unclear. CDR1 and CDR2 from the germline V gene are MNHEY and SVGEGT. V was cut by 5 bases and J by 5 bases, with 12 bases left in between. The CDR3 covers 13 residues. CDR3 sequence: CASSTRARETQYF. The CDR3 coding sequence is TGTGCCAGCAGTACCCGAGCGCGCGAGACCCAGTACTTC.

The chain has TRBV5-1 and TRBJ2-2; possible D gene TRBD1, 6 bases. CDR3 length: 13 amino acids. Trimming removed 3 bases from V and 4 bases from J, with 7 bases in between. Germline CDR1 is SGHRS and CDR2 is YFSETQ. The CDR3 nucleotides are TGCGCCAGCAGCTCACAGGGCACCGGGGAGCTGTTTTTT. The encoded protein is CASSSQGTGELFF.

V and J are TRBV18 and TRBJ2-3; TRBD2 aligns across 14 bases. Per germline, CDR1 KGHSH and CDR2 LQKENI. V shed 3 bases and J 3 bases; nucleotides not matched to a gene: 5. This CDR3 contains 17 residues. The CDR3 spells CASSPGLAGVGTDTQYF. CDR3 nucleotides: TGTGCCAGCTCACCGGGACTAGCGGGAGTCGGGACAGATACGCAGTATTTT.

This clone was detected a few times. This chain uses TRBV7-2 with TRBJ1-4; 7 positions match TRBD1. The CDR3 totals 14 residues. V was pared by 8 bases and J by 10 bases, with 13 bases of the junction left unmatched. Germline CDR1 reads SGHTA; CDR2 reads FQGNSA. DNA for the CDR3: TGTGCCAGCGGAGAGACAGGGATGGGGGGAAAACTGTTTTTT. Its protein product is CASGETGMGGKLFF.

V usage is TRBV7-2 and J usage is TRBJ2-7, with 12 positions matching TRBD1. The V gene's germline CDR1 is SGHTA and CDR2 FQGNSA. The CDR3 runs to 17 residues. Trimming removed 1 base from V and 0 bases from J; junction bases left unmatched: 4. The CDR3 DNA reads as TGTGCCAGCAGCTTAGACGGGACAGGGGGCCTCTCCTACGAGCAGTACTTC. Translated, it gives CASSLDGTGGLSYEQYF.

The CDR3 nucleotides read TGTGCCAGCATCCGAGCGGGGGGGTACAATGAGCAGTTCTTC. This sequence encodes CASIRAGGYNEQFF. The chain has TRBV7-9 and TRBJ2-1; TRBD2 matches at 10 bases. The germline gives CDR1 SEHNR, CDR2 FQNEAQ (reference sequence). There are 14 residues in the CDR3. After removal of 7 bases from V and 4 bases from J, the junction contained 4 bases not matched to a gene.

V is TRBV7-8 and J is TRBJ2-7, with 10 nucleotides matching TRBD1. The CDR3 totals 16 residues. V trimming: 6 bases; J trimming: 3 bases; junction bases outside the gene matches: 11. Germline-derived CDR1 and CDR2 are SGHVS and FQNEAQ. The CDR3 protein is CASSLGGTGVIYEQYF. CDR3 sequence (DNA): TGTGCCAGCAGTCTCGGCGGGACAGGGGTTATCTACGAGCAGTACTTC.

As concerns this clone: The sample carries other DNA sequences with the same CDR3. CDR3 loop: CASSRQGSNQPQHF. CDR3 DNA sequence: TGTGCCAGCAGTAGACAGGGAAGCAATCAGCCCCAGCATTTT. The chain links TRBV7-9 to TRBJ1-5; TRBD1 matches at 7 bases. The trim removed 6 bases at V and 1 base at J, leaving 3 bases unmatched. Germline CDR1 SEHNR, CDR2 FQNEAQ (reference sequence). The CDR3 consists of 14 residues.

Only one count was recorded for this clone. The gene calls are TRBV7-9 and TRBJ1-2, with D maybe TRBD1 (6 bases). The CDR3 runs to 14 residues. Germline CDR1 reads SEHNR; CDR2 reads FQNEAQ (reference sequence). Between the trimmed V and J ends, which lost 1 base and 7 bases, there was a span of 13 bases. The CDR3 nucleotides are TGTGCCAGCAGCTTAGACGGCAGGGGCTCTGGCTACACCTTC. Its protein product is CASSLDGRGSGYTF.

About this clone itself: The junction and the germline gene differ at one end; a read error may be behind it. The V gene is TRBV7-7, the J gene TRBJ2-3; the match to TRBD1 covers 8 bases. CDR1 is SSHAT, CDR2 FNYEAQ, per germline (reference sequence). The CDR3 sequence is 14 residues long. DNA for the CDR3: TGTGCTAGCAGCTCGACAGGGGCGGGAGATACGCAGTATTTT. This sequence encodes CASSSTGAGDTQYF.

The chain links TRBV27 to TRBJ2-1, with D perhaps TRBD1 (6 bases). V lost 11 bases and J lost 0, with 14 bases in between. CDR3 length: 14 amino acids. The germline gives CDR1 MNHEY, CDR2 SMNVEV (reference sequence). CDR3 residues: CAAGQSSSYNEQFF. The CDR3 DNA reads as TGTGCCGCCGGACAGTCGAGCTCCTACAATGAGCAGTTCTTC.

The chain joins TRBV3-1 (or the pseudogene TRBV3-2) to TRBJ1-2; maybe TRBD1 (6 bases). The CDR3 is 19 residues long. From germline, CDR1 is LGHDT and CDR2 YNNKEL (reference sequence). Trimming pared 5 bases from V and 7 bases from J, leaving 32 bases between. This chain's CDR3 is CASSRGTIGQSGPASGYTF. The CDR3 DNA follows: TGTGCCAGCAGCAGAGGTACTATTGGACAGTCTGGCCCCGCGAGTGGCTACACCTTC.

The V call is TRBV29-1, the J call TRBJ2-5; unclear D gene. V was trimmed by 2 bases and J by 1 base, leaving 11 bases between them. The germline CDR1 and CDR2 sequences are SQVTM and ANQGSEA. The CDR3 sequence is 14 residues long. CDR3 sequence: CSVELGMFQETQYF. CDR3 in DNA: TGCAGCGTTGAACTGGGCATGTTCCAAGAGACCCAGTACTTC.

This clone was counted once. V is TRBV19 and J is TRBJ2-1; 12 nucleotides agree with TRBD2. V lost 9 bases to trimming and J lost 3 bases; unmatched junction nucleotides: 3. Germline CDR1 is LNHDA and CDR2 is SQIVND (reference sequence). The CDR3 loop spans 14 amino acids. The CDR3: CASRTSGDYNEQFF. CDR3 coding DNA: TGTGCCAGCCGGACTAGCGGGGACTACAATGAGCAGTTCTTC.

The chain recombines TRBV2 with TRBJ2-7, with 12 bases fitting TRBD2. The germline V gene encodes CDR1 SNHLY and CDR2 FYNNEI. The CDR3 is 14 residues long. Trimming cost V 8 bases and J 4 bases; bases outside gene matches: 6. In nucleotides, the CDR3 is TGTGCCAGCGGTACTAGCGGGAGGATGTACGAGCAGTACTTC. It specifies CASGTSGRMYEQYF.

This chain joins TRBV5-1 and TRBJ1-6; 11 bases align to TRBD1. After removal of 0 bases from V and 9 bases from J, the junction contained 2 bases not matched to a gene. The CDR3 consists of 15 residues. Germline assignment: CDR1 SGHRS and CDR2 YFSETQ. Written as DNA, the CDR3 is TGCGCCAGCAGCTTGGGTGGGACAGGGGGTTCACCCCTCCACTTT. Protein product: CASSLGGTGGSPLHF.

The CDR3 protein is CASSKTGGTFGGGNQPQHF. The CDR3 DNA follows: TGTGCCAGCAGCAAGACAGGGGGTACTTTCGGTGGTGGCAATCAGCCCCAGCATTTT. V usage is TRBV28 and J usage is TRBJ1-5; TRBD1 agrees at 9 bases. V dropped 6 bases and J dropped 2; count of bases not matched to a gene: 17. This CDR3 contains 19 residues. Germline-derived CDR1 and CDR2 are MDHEN and SYDVKM.

This clone appeared once. V gene TRBV30 combines with J gene TRBJ2-5; D is unresolved. The V end was cut by 3 bases, the J end by 5 bases, with 4 bases between. The CDR3 has 10 residues. Germline lookup yields CDR1 GTSNPN and CDR2 SVGIG (reference sequence). Here the CDR3 DNA reads TGTGCCTGGAGCGGGGAGACCCAGTACTTC. As protein: CAWSGETQYF.

V and J are TRBV4-2 and TRBJ2-3, with TRBD2 as a possible D gene (6 bases). Between the trimmed V and J ends, which lost 3 bases and 6 bases, there was a span of 10 bases. The CDR3 runs 13 residues. Per the germline V gene, CDR1 is LGHNA and CDR2 is YNFKEQ. The CDR3 reads CASSHRTTDTQYF. The CDR3, as DNA: TGTGCCAGCAGCCACCGGACTACCGATACGCAGTATTTT.

This chain connects TRBV5-4 to TRBJ2-7, with 8 nucleotides matching TRBD1. CDR3 size: 15 residues. With V trimmed by 0 bases and J by 7 bases, 9 bases remained unmatched. CDR1 and CDR2 (germline): SGHNT, YYREEE (reference sequence). The CDR3 DNA is TGTGCCAGCAGCTTGGTGCAGGGGGCGAGGGGGGAGCAGTACTTC. Its protein is CASSLVQGARGEQYF.

This clone was recorded once. This chain links TRBV5-8 with TRBJ1-6; D may be TRBD1 (6 bases). The germline V gene encodes CDR1 SGHTS and CDR2 YDEGEE. Trimming shortened V by 1 base and J by 5 bases, and 7 bases separated the two germline ends. There are 14 residues in the CDR3. This chain's CDR3 is CASSLYRDNSPLHF. For the CDR3, the DNA is TGTGCCAGCAGCTTGTACAGGGATAATTCACCCCTCCACTTT.

The chain links TRBV5-6 to TRBJ2-1, with 7 bases that match TRBD2. The germline gives CDR1 SGHDT, CDR2 YYEEEE. CDR3 length: 16 residues. The V segment lost 3 bases and the J segment 4 bases; nucleotides outside the gene matches: 10. CDR3 region: CASSWGDYRVYNEQFF. The CDR3 DNA reads TGTGCCAGCAGCTGGGGGGACTATCGAGTTTACAATGAGCAGTTCTTC.

The chain combines TRBV6-5 with TRBJ2-3, with 7 bases that match TRBD1. Germline CDR1 is MNHEY and CDR2 is SVGAGI. V was clipped by 6 bases and J by 5 bases; unmatched bases: 8. The CDR3 sequence is 14 residues long. The CDR3, as DNA: TGTGCCAGCAGACTCCAACAGGGGCTAGATACGCAGTATTTT. This sequence encodes CASRLQQGLDTQYF.

The chain recombines TRBV4-2 with TRBJ2-1; 9 nucleotides match TRBD1. Germline lookup yields CDR1 LGHNA and CDR2 YNFKEQ. The J segment lost 2 bases and the V segment lost 2 bases, leaving 4 bases of the junction unmatched. The CDR3 contains 16 residues. CDR3 region: CASSQQDRGTYNEQFF. The CDR3 nucleotides read TGTGCCAGCAGCCAACAGGACAGGGGAACCTACAATGAGCAGTTCTTC.

This rearrangement joins TRBV4-3 to TRBJ2-1; possibly TRBD1 for D (5 bases). Between the trimmed V and J ends, which lost 3 bases and 0 bases, there was a span of 6 bases. The CDR3 is 14 residues long. Germline V gives CDR1 LGHNA, CDR2 YSLEER. CDR3 protein: CASSQTDSYNEQFF. DNA for the CDR3: TGCGCCAGCAGCCAGACAGACTCCTACAATGAGCAGTTCTTC.

This clone has only one observation. The V call is TRBV19, the J call TRBJ1-2; 8 bases are a match to TRBD1. There are 16 residues in the CDR3. The V gene end was trimmed by 5 bases and the J gene end by 1 base; junction bases not matched to a gene: 9. Germline CDR1 reads LNHDA; CDR2 reads SQIVND (reference sequence). DNA of the CDR3: TGTGCCAGTAGTGCAGGGGGCCGGATATATAACTATGGCTACACCTTC. Translated, it gives CASSAGGRIYNYGYTF.